This T cell receptor (beta chain) was captured in a study of blood T cell repertoires in COVID-19 (TCRdb year 2020). In terms of the full investigation: Samples covering the acute and convalescent phases of COVID-19 were provided by collaborators in the United States, Italy and Spain. A de-identified subject ID, COVID-19 status, age in years and sex were almost always included in the sample metadata. Samples were obtained from the ongoing ImmuneRACE study (first 160 participants) and from about 1,300 subjects provided by 6 global collaborators. Where available, HLA class I and class II types were obtained from metadata supplied by the sample provider rather than from assay-based typing. The material from the prospective study consisted of cDNA or gDNA derived from T cells, B-cell-depleted T cells, or PBMCs. Deeply sampled blood TCRbeta repertoires from subjects exposed to, actively infected with, or recovered from COVID-19 were included in the dataset. The repertoires were released in a freely available public database meant as a resource for research on the immune response to SARS-CoV-2. Findings and caveats that apply to the study as a whole: The amount of clinical and demographic metadata varied by source and participant and was provided uncurated.

The germline V gene sets CDR1 to SGHAT and CDR2 to FQNNGV. V has 3 bases trimmed and J has 4 bases trimmed; junction bases matching no gene number 7. The CDR3 starts with the cysteine, ends with the phenylalanine, and has 17 residues. Only the CDR3 part of the read is kept: 51 bases, read in frame from the first base. Each collaborating institution followed its own protocols to collect whole blood in K2EDTA tubes. For TCRbeta analysis, collaborator samples were shipped as frozen whole blood, as isolated PBMCs, or as DNA extracted from either sample type. TCRbeta CDR3 regions were amplified from genomic DNA by means of the immunoSEQ Assay, a bias-controlled multiplex PCR. From the authors' description of their analysis: The number of nucleated cells in each sample was estimated by amplification of reference gene primers within the assay. To quantify the absolute abundance of each unique TCRbeta CDR3 rearrangement, sequence reads were collapsed and filtered. Productive Simpson clonality was computed per sample as the square root of Simpson's diversity index over productive rearrangements. TCRdb stores this immuneACCESS table with in-frame sequences only. Part of the clones is absent; in the studies checked, under half of the shortfall reflects unresolved V genes, and no reason is known for the rest. The V and J calls and the clone size are those of that table, but D and trimming were determined from the DNA. The sample table lists 87,000 or so clones, 87% of them with a count of one. Around 4.5% of the sample is taken by the ten largest.

This clone was observed a handful of times. Its antigen is still unknown. It has no much larger one-base neighbor in the sample; base qualities were not kept. The sample was peripheral blood. The clonotype originates from a woman older than 75 with acute or convalescent COVID-19. The chain joins TRBV11-2 to TRBJ2-3, and TRBD2 matches 13 of the central bases. CDR3 reads: CASSFRLAGGAADTQYF. The sequenced DNA is TGTGCCAGCAGCTTCCGACTAGCGGGGGGAGCAGCAGATACGCAGTATTTT.